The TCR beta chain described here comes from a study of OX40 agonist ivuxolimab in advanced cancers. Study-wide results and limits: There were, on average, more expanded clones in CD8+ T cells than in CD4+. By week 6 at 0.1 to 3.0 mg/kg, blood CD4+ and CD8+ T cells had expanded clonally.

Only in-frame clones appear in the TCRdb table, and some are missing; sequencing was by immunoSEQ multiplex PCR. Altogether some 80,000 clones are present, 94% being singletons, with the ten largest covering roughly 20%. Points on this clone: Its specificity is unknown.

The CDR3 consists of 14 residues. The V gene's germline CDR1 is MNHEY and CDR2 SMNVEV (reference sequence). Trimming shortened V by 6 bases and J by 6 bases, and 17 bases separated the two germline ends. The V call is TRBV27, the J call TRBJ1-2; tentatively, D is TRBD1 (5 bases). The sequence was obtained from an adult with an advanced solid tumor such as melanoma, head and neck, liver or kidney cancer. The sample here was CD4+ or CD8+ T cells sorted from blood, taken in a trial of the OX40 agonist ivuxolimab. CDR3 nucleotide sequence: TGTGCCAGCAGACCAACCCAAAGGACAAATGGCTACACCTTC. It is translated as CASRPTQRTNGYTF.